The sequence of this T cell receptor beta chain was determined in a study of blood T cell repertoires in COVID-19. Germline loops: CDR1 LNHNV, CDR2 YYDKDF (reference sequence). This CDR3 has 15 residues. Germline trimming cut 0 bases from V and 5 bases from J; bases unmatched to any gene: 5. Libraries were prepared by immunoSEQ multiplex PCR; TCRdb keeps only in-frame clonotypes and omits some of them. The sample consists of 400,000 to 550,000 clones, nearly 90% of them appearing once. This receptor was obtained from a woman younger than 35 with acute COVID-19. V is TRBV15 and J is TRBJ2-3; 7 bases match TRBD1. Sequenced sample: PBMCs or T cells enriched from blood (not recorded which). The CDR3 DNA reads TGTGCCACCAGCAGAGATAAGGGGGCGGGAGATACGCAGTATTTT. Residues: CATSRDKGAGDTQYF.